Following are 23 T cell receptor beta chains from one sample sequenced in a study of cytomegalovirus exposure and HLA in healthy donors. Both 60 Vbeta primers and 13 Jbeta primers went into the PCR. The table came from immunoSEQ multiplex PCR; TCRdb's copy has only in-frame clones and leaves some out. The sample shows under 200,000 clones, 84% of them seen only once. Input material: PBMCs. Source of these receptors: a man aged 50 to 59 in good health and CMV-seropositive.

The chain links TRBV29-1 to TRBJ2-2, with 8 bases aligning to TRBD2. V was clipped by 4 bases and J by 5 bases; unmatched bases: 6. CDR1 SQVTM and CDR2 ANQGSEA come from the germline V gene. CDR3 length: 14 residues. The CDR3 region is CSVVRGGGTGELFF. The DNA for the CDR3 is TGCAGCGTTGTCCGGGGGGGAGGTACCGGGGAGCTGTTTTTT.

J is TRBJ1-2 and V is TRBV29-1; D call uncertain. Trimming removed 2 bases at V and 6 bases at J, with 19 bases between. From germline, CDR1 is SQVTM and CDR2 ANQGSEA. This CDR3 has 15 amino acids. CDR3 coding DNA: TGCAGCGTTGAAAGAAAGATGGTTTTTACTAATGGCTACACCTTC. It encodes CSVERKMVFTNGYTF.

The sample holds one count of this clone. The rearrangement joins TRBV11-2 to TRBJ2-1; no reliable D call. This CDR3 region has 13 residues. Looked up from germline, CDR1 is SGHAT and CDR2 is FQNNGV. V dropped 10 bases and J dropped 9 bases, with 19 bases sitting between them. The DNA for the CDR3 is TGTGCCACCACGGCAGCGACCGGCGTTGAGCAGTTCTTC. Translated: CATTAATGVEQFF.

The chain links TRBV6-6 to TRBJ2-3; TRBD2 matches at 7 bases. This CDR3 comprises 16 residues. The V segment lost 0 bases and the J segment 5 bases; nucleotides outside the gene matches: 8. Germline assignment: CDR1 MNHNY and CDR2 SVGAGI (reference sequence). The CDR3 nucleotides read TGTGCCAGCAGTTACTCGGGGGGAGGGGTGGGAGATACGCAGTATTTT. Encoded protein: CASSYSGGGVGDTQYF.

The V gene is TRBV9, the J gene TRBJ1-2; 8 bases are shared with TRBD1. The CDR3 consists of 14 residues. The V segment lost 3 bases and the J segment 4 bases; nucleotides outside the gene matches: 5. Germline V gene data show CDR1 as SGDLS and CDR2 as YYNGEE. Here the CDR3 DNA reads TGTGCCAGCAGCGGGACAGGGCCCTCCTATGGCTACACCTTC. Translated, it gives CASSGTGPSYGYTF.

This clone appeared once. The chain employs TRBV9 and TRBJ1-1, with 7 bases aligning to TRBD1. The V gene end was trimmed by 3 bases and the J gene end by 0 bases; junction bases not matched to a gene: 8. The CDR3 covers 16 residues. CDR1 is SGDLS, CDR2 YYNGEE, per germline. CDR3 nucleotide sequence: TGTGCCAGCAGCGATACACCGGGACAGATGAACACTGAAGCTTTCTTT. Translating gives CASSDTPGQMNTEAFF. The entire variable domain, with the rest obtained from reference TRBV9 and TRBJ1-1, is as follows: DSGVTQTPKHLITATGQRVTLRCSPRSGDLSVYWYQQSLDQGLQFLIQYYNGEERAKGNILERFSAQQFPDLHSELNLSSLELGDSALYFCASSDTPGQMNTEAFFGQGTRLTVV.

V is TRBV29-1 and J is TRBJ2-1; a possible D gene is TRBD2 (6 bases). This CDR3 has 14 residues. The germline V and J ends were trimmed by 4 bases and 4 bases, with 14 bases remaining between them. Germline V gene data show CDR1 as SQVTM and CDR2 as ANQGSEA. CDR3 residues: CSVVRRELYNEQFF. CDR3 nucleotides: TGCAGCGTTGTGAGGCGGGAACTATACAATGAGCAGTTCTTC.

V and J are TRBV29-1 and TRBJ2-5; D is unresolved. The CDR3 spans 11 residues. V was trimmed by 5 bases and J by 4 bases, leaving 8 bases between them. In germline, CDR1 is SQVTM, CDR2 ANQGSEA. Here the CDR3 reads CSVLRRETQYF. The CDR3 DNA reads TGCAGCGTTCTACGGAGAGAGACCCAGTACTTC. The whole variable domain, filled in from reference TRBV29-1 and TRBJ2-5, reads SAVISQKPSRDICQRGTSLTIQCQVDSQVTMMFWYRQQPGQSLTLIATANQGSEATYESGFVIDKFPISRPNLTFSTLTVSNMSPEDSSIYLCSVLRRETQYFGPGTRLLVL.

The V and J genes are TRBV29-1 and TRBJ2-2; D ambiguous. Trimming cost V 4 bases and J 5 bases, with 8 bases left between them. The CDR3 covers 12 residues. In germline, CDR1 is SQVTM, CDR2 ANQGSEA. CDR3 DNA: TGCAGCGTTGTGGTGGCTACCGGGGAGCTGTTTTTT. It translates to CSVVVATGELFF.

This clone was recorded only once. V gene TRBV9 combines with J gene TRBJ2-1, with 10 bases fitting TRBD2. The CDR3 totals 15 residues. V trimming: 4 bases; J trimming: 5 bases; junction bases outside the gene matches: 6. Germline V gene data show CDR1 as SGDLS and CDR2 as YYNGEE. The CDR3 is CASSFSGRLDNEQFF. The CDR3 bases are TGTGCCAGCAGCTTTAGCGGGAGGCTAGACAATGAGCAGTTCTTC.

In regard to this clone: The junction departs from the called germline gene at one end, perhaps through a read error. Within the sample, other DNA sequences also encode this same CDR3. The rearrangement uses TRBV19 and TRBJ1-1; D is possibly TRBD1 (5 bases). Germline loops: CDR1 LNHDA, CDR2 SQIVND (reference sequence). The CDR3 consists of 14 residues. The CDR3 nucleotides read TGCGCCAGTAGTATAGGCCAGGGGAACACTGAAGCTTTCTTT. Its protein is CASSIGQGNTEAFF.

This rearrangement joins TRBV9 to TRBJ1-2, with 8 bases fitting TRBD1. The J segment lost 4 bases and the V segment lost 4 bases, leaving 6 bases of the junction unmatched. The CDR3 length is 14 residues. In germline, CDR1 is SGDLS, CDR2 YYNGEE. For the CDR3, the DNA is TGTGCCAGCAGCCCTCGGGACAGGAGCTATGGCTACACCTTC. Amino acids: CASSPRDRSYGYTF.

A single count supports this clone. The chain recombines TRBV28 with TRBJ1-5; D unclear. Trimming removed 7 bases at V and 4 bases at J, with 17 bases between. The CDR3 consists of 15 residues. Germline V gene sequence: CDR1 MDHEN, CDR2 SYDVKM. CDR3 sequence reads: CASIKTGSGNQPQHF. Written as DNA, the CDR3 is TGTGCCAGCATCAAAACGGGGAGTGGGAATCAGCCCCAGCATTTT.

This clone was observed a single time. The chain uses TRBV7-9 and TRBJ1-1, with unresolved D. CDR1 is SEHNR, CDR2 FQNEAQ, per germline (reference sequence). Trimming removed 1 base at V and 5 bases at J, with 11 bases between. The CDR3 covers 14 residues. The DNA of the CDR3 is TGTGCCAGCAGCTTAGGGGCCGGGGAGACTGAAGCTTTCTTT. This gives the protein CASSLGAGETEAFF.

This chain's CDR3 is CASSLSVAATGELFF. CDR3 DNA sequence: TGTGCCAGCAGCTTATCAGTGGCGGCCACCGGGGAGCTGTTTTTT. This sequence joins TRBV7-6 and TRBJ2-2; D is ambiguous. This CDR3 region has 15 residues. Germline CDR1 and CDR2: SGHVS and FNYEAQ. The V and J ends lost 2 bases and 4 bases respectively, with 11 bases between them. Complete variable domain (other parts from reference TRBV7-6 and TRBJ2-2): GAGVSQSPRYKVTKRGQDVALRCDPISGHVSLYWYRQALGQGPEFLTYFNYEAQQDKSGLPNDRFSAERPEGSISTLTIQRTEQRDSAMYRCASSLSVAATGELFFGEGSRLTVL.

This rearrangement joins TRBV19 to TRBJ1-2, with 7 bases that match TRBD1. Germline-derived CDR1 and CDR2 are LNHDA and SQIVND (reference sequence). J was trimmed by 2 bases and V by 6 bases; bases with no gene match: 9. The CDR3 runs 15 residues. The CDR3 DNA follows: TGTGCCAGTAGCCCGGGACAGCGTGGAAACTATGGCTACACCTTC. Its translation: CASSPGQRGNYGYTF. Variable domain in full (rest from reference TRBV19 and TRBJ1-2): DGGITQSPKYLFRKEGQNVTLSCEQNLNHDAMYWYRQDPGQGLRLIYYSQIVNDFQKGDIAEGYSVSREKKESFPLTVTSAQKNPTAFYLCASSPGQRGNYGYTFGSGTRLTVV.

This rearrangement joins TRBV7-9 to TRBJ1-2, with TRBD1 identical over 10 bases. CDR1 is SEHNR and CDR2 is FQNEAQ in the germline V gene (reference sequence). The CDR3 covers 16 residues. J was trimmed by 6 bases and V by 3 bases; bases with no gene match: 10. The CDR3 protein is CASSFGTDRGRNGYTF. The CDR3 DNA sequence: TGTGCCAGCAGCTTTGGAACCGACAGGGGGCGTAATGGCTACACCTTC.

The chain has TRBV7-9 and TRBJ1-2, with TRBD1 matching 9 bases. V lost 4 bases and J lost 6; bases outside the gene matches: 3. Per the germline V gene, CDR1 is SEHNR and CDR2 is FQNEAQ (reference sequence). CDR3 size: 13 residues. The CDR3 bases are TGTGCCAGCAGCTGGGGACAGGGAGATGGCTACACCTTC. It specifies CASSWGQGDGYTF.

V gene TRBV14 combines with J gene TRBJ1-4, with 9 bases matching TRBD1. CDR1 is SGHDN and CDR2 is FVKESK in the germline V gene. The CDR3 loop spans 17 amino acids. J was trimmed by 2 bases and V by 1 base; bases with no gene match: 5. The CDR3 nucleotides are TGTGCCAGCAGCCAAGGGCACAGGGGGCGGACTAATGAAAAACTGTTTTTT. Translated, it gives CASSQGHRGRTNEKLFF.

The V and J genes are TRBV2 and TRBJ1-5; no firm D call. The CDR3 totals 15 residues. V lost 1 base and J lost 1, with 8 bases in between. The germline V gene has CDR1 SNHLY and CDR2 FYNNEI. The CDR3: CASSEGSGSNQPQHF. CDR3 coding DNA: TGTGCCAGCAGTGAAGGTTCAGGCAGCAATCAGCCCCAGCATTTT.

The chain links TRBV5-1 to TRBJ2-3, with 13 bases identical to TRBD2. Losses at the gene ends were 3 bases for V and 2 bases for J; bases not matched to a gene: 6. The CDR3 runs 17 residues. Germline V CDR1 and CDR2: SGHRS, YFSETQ. The CDR3 nucleotides are TGCGCCAGCAGCTCCGGACTAGCGGGGGAGCTCACAGATACGCAGTATTTT. Its protein product is CASSSGLAGELTDTQYF.

V is TRBV11-3 and J is TRBJ1-2; 7 nucleotides line up with TRBD1. CDR3 length: 15 amino acids. Trimming cost V 5 bases and J 4 bases; bases outside gene matches: 10. CDR1 SGHNT and CDR2 YENEEA come from the germline V gene. The DNA for the CDR3 is TGTGCCAGCAGCCCAAGGACGGAGGGGGCCTATGGCTACACCTTC. Encoded protein: CASSPRTEGAYGYTF. Together with reference TRBV11-3 and TRBJ1-2, the CDR3 gives the full variable domain: EAGVVQSPRYKIIEKKQPVAFWCNPISGHNTLYWYLQNLGQGPELLIRYENEEAVDDSQLPKDRFSAERLKGVDSTLKIQPAELGDSAVYLCASSPRTEGAYGYTFGSGTRLTVV.

The chain joins TRBV7-6 to TRBJ2-2; 7 bases align to TRBD1. The J segment lost 1 base and the V segment lost 5 bases, leaving 1 base of the junction unmatched. Germline V gene lookup returns CDR1 SGHVS and CDR2 FNYEAQ. The CDR3 runs 14 residues. The CDR3 DNA reads as TGTGCCAGCAGCCGGACAGGGAACACCGGGGAGCTGTTTTTT. Translation: CASSRTGNTGELFF. The whole variable domain, filled in from reference TRBV7-6 and TRBJ2-2, reads GAGVSQSPRYKVTKRGQDVALRCDPISGHVSLYWYRQALGQGPEFLTYFNYEAQQDKSGLPNDRFSAERPEGSISTLTIQRTEQRDSAMYRCASSRTGNTGELFFGEGSRLTVL.